A single sample is the source of the 7 T cell receptor beta chains below, sequenced in a study of T cell responses to AZD1222 COVID-19 vaccine. Produced via immunoSEQ multiplex PCR; TCRdb's table is partial and in-frame only. The sample includes about 78,000 clones, 88% of them seen just once. The specimen comprised peripheral blood, sampled on day 0 of MenACWY control vaccination. The receptors come from an adult in good health.

In DNA, the CDR3 is TGTGCCAGCCCACCTGGGAGCGGGGGGCCCCGGGATACGCAGTATTTT. This translates into CASPPGSGGPRDTQYF. The chain couples TRBV28 to TRBJ2-3; 9 bases agree with TRBD2. There are 16 residues in the CDR3. CDR1 and CDR2 (germline): MDHEN, SYDVKM. J was trimmed by 6 bases and V by 8 bases; bases with no gene match: 15.

The rearrangement uses TRBV4-3 and TRBJ2-5, with D tentatively TRBD2 (5 bases). Germline CDR1 is LGHNA and CDR2 is YSLEER. The CDR3 sequence is 14 residues long. The V end was cut by 1 base, the J end by 5 bases, with 11 bases between. The CDR3 bases are TGCGCCAGCAGCCAAGGGCGGCGCGGGGAGACCCAGTACTTC. Protein: CASSQGRRGETQYF.

The chain links TRBV3-1 (or the pseudogene TRBV3-2) to TRBJ2-5, with D maybe TRBD1 (6 bases). The CDR3 consists of 18 residues. With 2 bases removed from V and 1 base from J, the gap between germline ends came to 20 bases. From germline, CDR1 is LGHDT and CDR2 YNNKEL (reference sequence). The CDR3 loop reads CASSQNLNRVGPQETQYF. As DNA, the CDR3 is TGTGCCAGCAGCCAAAACCTAAACAGGGTTGGGCCCCAAGAGACCCAGTACTTC.

DNA for the CDR3: TGTGCCATCAGTGAGTCTAGATCCCTAGGAGGCACAGATACGCAGTATTTT. The encoded protein is CAISESRSLGGTDTQYF. The chain has TRBV10-3 and TRBJ2-3; D is unresolved. The length of the CDR3 is 17 residues. The germline CDR1 and CDR2 sequences are ENHRY and SYGVKD. Trimming cost V 0 bases and J 1 base, with 14 bases left between them.

This sequence joins TRBV30 and TRBJ2-2; weak D call: TRBD2 (6 bases). V was clipped by 0 bases and J by 5 bases, with 7 bases between them. CDR1 is GTSNPN and CDR2 is SVGIG in the germline V gene (reference sequence). The CDR3 covers 13 residues. Written as DNA, the CDR3 is TGTGCCTGGAGTGTAGGAGGGACCGGGGAGCTGTTTTTT. Translation gives CAWSVGGTGELFF. The entire variable domain, with the rest obtained from reference TRBV30 and TRBJ2-2, is as follows: SQTIHQWPATLVQPVGSPLSLECTVEGTSNPNLYWYRQAAGRGLQLLFYSVGIGQISSEVPQNLSASRPQDRQFILSSKKLLLSDSGFYLCAWSVGGTGELFFGEGSRLTVL.

This sequence joins TRBV7-2 and TRBJ1-6; D not certain. V was cut by 2 bases and J by 8 bases, with 13 bases left in between. There are 15 residues in the CDR3. CDR1 and CDR2 from the germline V gene are SGHTA and FQGNSA. For the CDR3, the DNA is TGTGCCAGCAGCTTATCCAACCTGTCCCATTCACCCCTCCACTTT. It translates to CASSLSNLSHSPLHF.

The rearrangement uses TRBV5-6 and TRBJ1-1; D remains unclear. Germline CDR1 SGHDT, CDR2 YYEEEE. This CDR3 has 13 residues. V was cut by 1 base and J by 4 bases, with 8 bases left in between. CDR3 sequence reads: CASSLSLITEAFF. CDR3 nucleotides: TGTGCCAGCAGCTTGTCCCTTATCACTGAAGCTTTCTTT.